Reported below is one T cell receptor beta chain. Sequencing was performed with immunoSEQ multiplex PCR; in TCRdb, only in-frame clones are kept and a portion is missing. Seen here are roughly 2.5 million clones, around 94% observed once, and the top ten hold around 0.14%. This entry belongs to a study of shared clonotypes between healthy human individuals. V was clipped by 5 bases and J by 1 base, with 33 bases between them. Germline V CDR1 and CDR2: SNHLY, FYNNEI. This CDR3 is built from 21 residues. This rearrangement joins TRBV2 to TRBJ2-7; a possible D gene is TRBD2 (9 bases). Sequencing was done on a sample of naive CD4+ T cells sorted from blood. Subset: CD45RA+ positively selected. The source is a man younger than 30 in good health. Written as DNA, the CDR3 is TGTGCCAGCAGTCCCCGGGACAGGCCCTTTATGACTAGCGGCAATTCCTACGAGCAGTACTTC. Encoded protein: CASSPRDRPFMTSGNSYEQYF.